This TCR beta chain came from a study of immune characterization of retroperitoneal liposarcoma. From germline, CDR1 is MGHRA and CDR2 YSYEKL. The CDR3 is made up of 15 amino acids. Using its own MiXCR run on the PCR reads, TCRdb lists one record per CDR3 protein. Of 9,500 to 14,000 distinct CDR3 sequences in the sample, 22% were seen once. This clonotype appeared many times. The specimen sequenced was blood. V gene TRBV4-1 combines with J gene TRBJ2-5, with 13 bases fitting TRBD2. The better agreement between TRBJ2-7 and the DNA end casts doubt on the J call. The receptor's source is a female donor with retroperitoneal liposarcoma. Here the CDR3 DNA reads TGCGCCAGCAGCTTCCGGACTAGCGGGGGCTACGAGCAGTACTTC. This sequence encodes CASSFRTSGGYEQYF.